This T cell receptor (beta chain) comes out of a study of cytomegalovirus exposure and HLA in healthy donors (dated by TCRdb to 2017 to 2019). As for the study more broadly: An earlier analysis of 550 to 700 of the donors reported 250 to 300 Gb of sequence data and roughly 100 million unique TCR beta sequences from 150 million to 200 million T cells. Approximately 310 gigabases of sequencing data and tens of millions of unique TCR sequences were included in an early release covering several hundred HLA-typed donors. Of the roughly 390 genotyped donors, approximately 83% fell in the genetic ancestry cluster associated with self-reported Caucasian donors. The study was designed to test whether signatures of past pathogen exposure could be identified by cataloging public T cell receptors. Using immunosequencing, the study profiled T cell repertoires from some 670 subjects and related those repertoires to cytomegalovirus serostatus. Along with the approximately 700-subject first cohort, a separate validation cohort of about 110 different subjects was used. To predict cytomegalovirus infection status, the study combined high-throughput TCR immunosequencing, statistical association of individual TCRs with disease status, and machine learning. To study patterns of TCR occurrence, a later analysis re-analyzed previously published TCR beta repertoires from 600 to 750 donors and added high-resolution HLA genotyping. Rather than using new phenotypic data, the later analysis identified candidate immune exposures from TCR beta sequences and from how often those sequences occurred across donors. An earlier analysis of about 600 of the donors used high-throughput TCR beta sequencing to judge whether each TCR beta V gene segment behaved as functional or pseudogenic. Alongside the repertoire data, information on donor age, sex, ethnicity and CMV serostatus was compiled. Genome-wide SNP genotypes for about 65% of the roughly 700 donors were used in a later genetic analysis, which treated that subset as a discovery cohort. Every discovery cohort repertoire had been produced on one sequencing platform. HLA typing included class I and class II loci at four-digit resolution. Typing coverage differed by locus: A, B, C, DRB1 and DQB1 were typed in roughly 629-630 donors, DQA1 in about 510, DPA1 in nearly 610, and DPB1 in roughly 470. Roughly 5 DR-DQ haplotypes were handled as single units for association and clustering, since linkage in the cohort was strong. Among 350 to 400 genotyped donors of the cohort, an average of 235,054 unique TCR beta nucleotide sequences were sequenced per donor, 15% to 20% of them non-productive. What the study reported, not specific to this receptor: Across donors, most TCR sequences were observed very rarely, whereas some public TCRs were present in many individuals. The sequencing pipeline was judged likely to have produced a cluster of highly shared sequence variants as a technical artifact. Correlated functional status among segregating V segments might reflect linkage disequilibrium, but an unknown experimental factor could not be ruled out. In the study, some 160 TCR beta chains were listed as associated with cytomegalovirus. At a false discovery rate of 0.05, a later analysis linked around 15,000 TCR beta sequences to specific HLA alleles. The classifier was reported to diagnose cytomegalovirus status with high specificity and sensitivity in both the original and validation cohorts. When HLA alleles, especially DR and DQ, strongly co-occurred, TCR associations were difficult to assign to individual alleles. A few of the identified cytomegalovirus-associated TCR beta chains were confirmed in vitro to be specific for cytomegalovirus antigens. Compared with equally common non-associated chains, HLA-associated TCR beta chains in a later analysis were more clonally expanded and had lower generation probabilities. In a later genetic analysis, a missense DCLRE1C variant was associated with V-gene and J-gene trimming of TCR beta chains, and the association was replicated in an independent cohort. Because the 87-base-pair reads could not distinguish some IMGT-functional V segments, including TRBV6-2 and TRBV6-3, those segments were excluded. An earlier analysis of approximately 500 of the donors showed that most TCR beta V segments appeared in productive rearrangements either about 87% or about 30% of the time, which broadly matched IMGT annotations. It was suggested by the authors that the approach could potentially be generalized to other disease states and immunological phenotypes. Roughly uniform sequencing depth across donors was assumed in presence/absence analyses, although this assumption may not hold. In a later analysis, the rate of TCR association differed among HLA loci, with DRB1 alleles having the most associated TCRs and HLA-C alleles having the fewest. Because counts were too low, approximately 15 rarely observed V segments, including chromosome 9 orphons, were excluded from the earlier analysis of some 540 of the donors. A further reported finding was that TCR beta sequences accurately predicted the HLA-A and HLA-B alleles for most subjects in the first cohort. HLA typing was unavailable for some donors at each locus, so association tests used only the typed subset. The cohort was sequenced for TCR beta chains only, and without alpha or paired-chain data the features that could be detected were limited. A later genetic analysis reported fewer N-insertions in productive TCRs among donors in an Asian-associated ancestry cluster than the roughly 690-donor mean. The only immune exposure information available for the cohort was CMV serostatus. Several of the top co-occurrence clusters appeared to be linked to parvovirus B19, influenza, CMV and Epstein-Barr virus, according to a later analysis. In a later analysis, most CMV-associated TCR beta chains were found to appear HLA-restricted, with HLA associations seemingly driven largely by CMV exposure.

Based on the germline V gene, the CDR1 and CDR2 sequences are LGHNT and FRNRAP. The cysteine opens and the phenylalanine closes a CDR3 of 15 amino acids. The CDR3 DNA has 45 bases and is translated from base 1. Compared with germline, V lacks 1 base and J lacks 2 bases; bases without a gene match: 5. Library prep was done by the immunoSEQ multiplex PCR assay. For the multiplex PCR, a mixture combining 60 forward primers for TCR Vbeta segments and 13 reverse primers for TCR Jbeta segments was used. The CDR3 region of rearranged TCR beta genes was amplified from genomic DNA with a multiplex PCR assay. Amplified TCR beta libraries were sequenced as 87-base-pair reads on the Illumina HiSeq System. Regarding the original processing steps: Across the roughly 600 repertoires, a later analysis counted some 81 million unique TCR beta chains, about 10 million of which were shared by at least two donors. To remove PCR and sequencing errors, raw reads were error-corrected and collapsed into unique sequences using a nearest-neighbor algorithm that merged closely related sequences. V, D and J gene segments were assigned by aligning CDR3 sequences to IMGT reference sequences. Each retained sequence needed at least a six-nucleotide match to both a V gene segment and a J gene segment. A rearrangement was called productive if the CDR3 had no stop codons and remained in frame with V and J, and every other rearrangement was called non-productive. CDR3 was defined according to IMGT convention as the region running from the second conserved V-encoded cysteine to the conserved J-encoded phenylalanine. The earlier analysis of approximately 590 of the donors excluded any sequence lacking an unambiguous match to a single V gene segment. In an earlier analysis of approximately 590 of the donors, V segments were called functional above 56.7% productive rearrangements and were called segregating when the between-donor standard deviation exceeded 5%. A statistical classification framework was built for diagnosing cytomegalovirus status from the catalog of TCR beta chain sequences. In a later analysis, V and J genes were assigned by comparing TCR nucleotide sequences against IMGT/GENE-DB human TR gene sequences. Using the TCRdist pipeline, a later analysis assigned CDR3 sequences along with most-parsimonious VDJ recombination scenarios. A later analysis defined each TCR beta chain by its CDR3 amino acid sequence plus V-gene family, and excluded reads lacking a unique V-gene family. To address suspected cross-contamination and a sequencing artifact, a later analysis removed over 500 highly shared, low-generation-probability nucleotide sequences. In a later analysis, a clonal expansion index was calculated for each public chain from normalized within-repertoire ranks of inferred template counts. Generation probabilities in a later analysis came from a VDJ recombination model fitted to out-of-frame rearrangements, and those results were checked against IGoR. Hypergeometric tests were used in a later analysis to score TCR-TCR, TCR-HLA and TCR-CMV co-occurrence, with a repertoire-size bias correction applied to the TCR pairs. False discovery rates were estimated in a later analysis by permuting HLA or CMV assignments 20 times. In a later analysis, co-occurring TCRs were grouped using DBSCAN, with TCRdist sequence similarity added in when clustering inside HLA-allele-positive subsets. For co-occurrence clustering, repertoires with fewer than 30,000 or more than 120,000 public chains were excluded, along with four or five repertoires with anomalous nucleotide sharing. Entries here come from immuneACCESS through TCRdb and include only in-frame sequences with V and J called. Some clones fail to appear in such tables; in the studies checked, an unresolved V gene covers under half of the shortfall, and the cause of the remainder is unknown. From that table come the V and J calls and clone size; the DNA was used to work out D and trimming. The sample contains 150,000 or so clones, roughly 80% of them found a single time. The ten largest clones take up around 0.8% of the sample.

Note on this clone: Its antigen is still unknown. No much larger clonotype is one base removed from it; base qualities were not supplied.

The cohort consisted of some 730 healthy bone marrow donors. All cohort members were sampled while nominally healthy, although unrecorded immune exposures were likely present. The donor tested CMV seronegative and was one of the 352 seronegative cohort members. Each donor provided a peripheral blood sample, and peripheral blood mononuclear cells were used for TCR beta sequencing. The Qiagen DNeasy Blood Extraction Kit was used to extract genomic DNA from the blood cell samples. Sequencing was carried out using PBMCs. This chain is built from TRBV12-5 and TRBJ2-7; TRBD1 aligns with 7 central bases. The sequence derives from a woman younger than 30 in good health and CMV-seronegative. The CDR3 reads CASGLGSGTAYEQYF. DNA sequence: TGTGCTAGTGGTTTGGGGTCAGGGACAGCCTACGAGCAGTACTTC.